The T cell receptor beta chain described here comes from a study of T cell responses to AZD1222 COVID-19 vaccine. Study findings and constraints: Spike-specific TCR breadth and depth went up after people got two AZD1222 doses. Spike was spanned by vaccine-associated CD4 TCRs, which were dominant at 160-218 and 743-854.

The repertoire was sequenced with immunoSEQ multiplex PCR; TCRdb's copy has only in-frame clones and lacks some. The table shows more than 140,000 clones, with roughly 88% occurring only once. On this clone itself: The antigen is undetermined.

The germline V and J ends were trimmed by 1 base and 2 bases, with 11 bases remaining between them. Germline CDR1 and CDR2: LGHNA and YNFKEQ. The CDR3 extends over 15 amino acids. The J gene is TRBJ2-5, the V gene TRBV4-2; D ambiguous. The input for sequencing was peripheral blood, taken on day 0 of AZD1222 vaccination. The source is an adult in good health. The CDR3 protein is CASSQGIWAQETQYF. The CDR3, as DNA: TGTGCCAGCAGCCAAGGAATTTGGGCACAAGAGACCCAGTACTTC.